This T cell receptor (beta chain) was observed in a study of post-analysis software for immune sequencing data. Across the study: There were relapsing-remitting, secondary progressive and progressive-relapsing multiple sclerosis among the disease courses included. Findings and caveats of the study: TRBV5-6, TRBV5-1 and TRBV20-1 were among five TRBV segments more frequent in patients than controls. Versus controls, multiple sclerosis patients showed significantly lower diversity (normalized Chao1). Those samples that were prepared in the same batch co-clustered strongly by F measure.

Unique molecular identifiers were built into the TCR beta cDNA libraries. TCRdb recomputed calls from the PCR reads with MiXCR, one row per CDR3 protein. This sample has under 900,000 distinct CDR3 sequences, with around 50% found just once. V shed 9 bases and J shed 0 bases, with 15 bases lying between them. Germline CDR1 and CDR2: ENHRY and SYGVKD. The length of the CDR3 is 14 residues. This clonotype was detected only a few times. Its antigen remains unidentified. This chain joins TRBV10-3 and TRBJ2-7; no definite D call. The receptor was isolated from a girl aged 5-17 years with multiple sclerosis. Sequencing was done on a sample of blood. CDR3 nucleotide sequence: TGTGCCATTCGGCCCGGAAGCGCCTCCTACGAGCAGTACTTC. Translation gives CAIRPGSASYEQYF.